This T cell receptor beta chain was recovered during a study of blood T cells in healthy people across ages. The study's findings and limits: Unsorted PBMC input precluded a conclusive naive versus antigen-experienced comparison. Older age went with lower TCR beta diversity per million T cells, in a roughly linear way.

Combining a sample-barcoded 5' primer with a J-beta primer mix, a second PCR ran for 7 to 11 cycles. TCRdb itself ran the 5' RACE reads through MiXCR, one entry per CDR3 protein. The sample contains hundreds of thousands of distinct CDR3 sequences, about 25% of which appear only once. This clonotype was picked up a small number of times. Its specificity is not known. This same sample was also part of a study on T cells of mothers and their children. That investigation notes: Healthy Caucasian mothers, a few in number, and their six children were the donors. Each mother gave over 8 million TCR beta CDR3 reads; each child, approximately 3.3 million.

The specimen was blood. The TCR sequence derives from a boy between 10 and 17 years old in good health.

The CDR3 region has the DNA TGTGCCAGCAGTGAAGCCGCGCTAGAAGCTTTCTTT. Its protein is CASSEAALEAFF. This sequence joins TRBV6-1 and TRBJ1-1, with no clear D. CDR3 length equals 12 residues. Germline assignment: CDR1 MNHNS and CDR2 SASEGT. The ends were cut back, 0 bases at V and 8 bases at J, with 7 bases in the middle.